Listed here are 14 T cell receptor beta chains from one sample, sequenced in a study of blood T cells in healthy people across ages. Primers used in a second PCR of about 7 to 11 cycles were a sample-barcoded 5' primer and a J-beta primer mix. TCRdb re-called the 5' RACE reads with MiXCR, one entry per CDR3 protein. The sample consists of about 570,000 distinct CDR3 sequences, 27% of them appearing once. Sequencing input: blood. Receptors originate from a woman aged 70-85 years in good health.

V gene TRBV7-9 combines with J gene TRBJ1-6; possibly TRBD1 for D (6 bases). The CDR3 contains 15 residues. In germline, CDR1 is SEHNR, CDR2 FQNEAQ (reference sequence). The germline V and J ends were trimmed by 5 bases and 9 bases, with 17 bases remaining between them. Here the CDR3 DNA reads TGTGCCAGCAGCGCCCAAAGGGGGATTTTTTCACCCCTCCACTTT. Residues: CASSAQRGIFSPLHF.

The chain couples TRBV12-3 or TRBV12-4 to TRBJ1-2; unclear D gene. The CDR3 loop spans 13 amino acids. Trimming stripped 5 bases from V and 4 bases from J, with 11 bases between. The CDR3 DNA reads as TGTGCCAGCAGTCAAAACAGAATCTATGGCTACACCTTC. It codes for CASSQNRIYGYTF.

This clonotype was recorded at least ten times. The V call is TRBV29-1, the J call TRBJ2-7, with a possible D match to TRBD1 (6 bases). Germline V lookup: CDR1 SQVTM, CDR2 ANQGSEA. Trimming took off 6 bases at V and 0 bases at J, with 12 bases between the two ends. The CDR3 extends over 13 amino acids. CDR3 residues: CSVSAGASYEQYF. Written as DNA, the CDR3 is TGCAGCGTGAGCGCAGGGGCCTCCTACGAGCAGTACTTC.

This chain links TRBV29-1 with TRBJ2-3, with unresolved D. The CDR3 totals 14 residues. The germline V gene has CDR1 SQVTM and CDR2 ANQGSEA. Trimming took 3 bases from V and 3 from J, leaving 13 bases between them. As DNA, the CDR3 is TGCAGCGTTGATACAGTTCTAACTACAGATACGCAGTATTTT. This gives the protein CSVDTVLTTDTQYF.

The chain links TRBV20-1 to TRBJ2-1, with D perhaps matching TRBD2 (6 bases). V shed 3 bases and J shed 10 bases, with 13 bases lying between them. The CDR3 is 12 residues long. Germline values: CDR1 DFQATT, CDR2 SNEGSKA (reference sequence). The CDR3 protein is CSASSLATEQFF. The CDR3 DNA reads as TGCAGTGCTAGTTCGCTAGCGACCGAGCAGTTCTTC.

This clonotype was seen once. V usage is TRBV7-9 and J usage is TRBJ2-5; 11 nucleotides align to TRBD2. The J call may be in error: the DNA end matches TRBJ2-7 better. This CDR3 is built from 15 residues. Germline CDR1 and CDR2: SEHNR and FQNEAQ (reference sequence). The CDR3 DNA reads as TGTGCCAGCAGCTTTTGGCTAGCGGGGGGAAACGAGCAGTACTTC. Its translation is CASSFWLAGGNEQYF.

The J gene is TRBJ2-1, the V gene TRBV21-1; the tabulated D call, TRBD1, remains unverified against the DNA. TRBV21-1 is reported as a pseudogene. This CDR3 is built from 17 residues. DNA of the CDR3: TGTGCCAGCAGCGGGGGGCCCGTCTCAAGCTCCTACAATGAGCAGTTCTTC. Encoded protein: CASSGGPVSSSYNEQFF.

This chain uses TRBV20-1 with TRBJ2-1; D not resolved. Germline V gives CDR1 DFQATT, CDR2 SNEGSKA (reference sequence). V was pared by 2 bases and J by 5 bases, with 10 bases between. CDR3 length: 13 amino acids. The CDR3 region is CSARRGRDNEQFF. As DNA, the CDR3 is TGCAGTGCTAGAAGAGGTAGGGACAATGAGCAGTTCTTC.

About this clonotype itself: Germline is not matched at one junction end, which may reflect a read error. This chain joins TRBV14 and TRBJ1-2; D gene unclear. Per the germline V gene, CDR1 is SGHDN and CDR2 is FVKESK. This CDR3 is built from 16 residues. CDR3 sequence: CASSQGFSPHLYGYTF. In nucleotides, the CDR3 is TGTGCCAGCAGCCAAGGATTTAGCCCCCATCTCTATGGTTACACCTTC.

The table lists this clonotype with a few counts. The chain combines TRBV3-1 with TRBJ1-4; possible D gene TRBD1, 5 bases. Trimming left V 2 bases short and J 6 bases short, with 16 bases between. This CDR3 is built from 16 residues. In germline, CDR1 is LGHDT, CDR2 YNNKEL (reference sequence). In DNA form, the CDR3 reads TGTGCCAGCAGCCAATCTCGACAGTCGAGACATGAAAAACTGTTTTTT. Translation gives CASSQSRQSRHEKLFF. Full variable domain (remainder filled in from reference TRBV3-1 and TRBJ1-4): DTAVSQTPKYLVTQMGNDKSIKCEQNLGHDTMYWYKQDSKKFLKIMFSYNNKELIINETVPNRFSPKSPDKAHLNLHINSLELGDSAVYFCASSQSRQSRHEKLFFGSGTQLSVL.

As for this clonotype: The junction departs from the called germline gene at one end, perhaps through a read error. J is TRBJ2-7 and V is TRBV3-1, with D perhaps matching TRBD1 (6 bases). This CDR3 region has 15 residues. CDR1 and CDR2 from the germline V gene are LGHDT and YNNKEL (reference sequence). CDR3 sequence reads: CASSQDRGSSYKQYF. DNA of the CDR3: TGTGCCAGCAGCCAAGATAGGGGGAGCTCCTACAAGCAGTACTTC.

This clonotype was observed a few times. In DNA form, the CDR3 reads TGTGCCAGCAGCTTAAGGGGGTCCTCGGGGAGAGGGCCCCAGTACTTC. Amino acids: CASSLRGSSGRGPQYF. This chain connects TRBV7-3 to TRBJ2-5; D is possibly TRBD1 or TRBD2 (5 bases each). This CDR3 is built from 16 residues. The germline CDR1 and CDR2 sequences are SGHTA and FQGTGA. V lost 1 base to trimming and J lost 9 bases, with 21 bases between them.

The gene calls are TRBV29-1 and TRBJ2-1; TRBD1 or TRBD2 may be the D gene (7 bases each). V lost 7 bases to trimming and J lost 7 bases, with 14 bases between them. Germline assignment: CDR1 SQVTM and CDR2 ANQGSEA. The CDR3 runs 12 residues. The CDR3 protein is CSGTQGGNEQFF. Written as DNA, the CDR3 is TGCAGCGGAACGCAGGGGGGGAATGAGCAGTTCTTC.

The chain uses TRBV6-5 and TRBJ1-4; 7 bases match TRBD1. The CDR3 extends over 14 amino acids. Germline CDR1 and CDR2: MNHEY and SVGAGI. V gave up 2 bases and J gave up 7 bases; unmatched junction bases: 4. CDR3 DNA sequence: TGTGCCAGCAGTTACGGAACAGGGGCTGAAAAACTGTTTTTT. This sequence encodes CASSYGTGAEKLFF.